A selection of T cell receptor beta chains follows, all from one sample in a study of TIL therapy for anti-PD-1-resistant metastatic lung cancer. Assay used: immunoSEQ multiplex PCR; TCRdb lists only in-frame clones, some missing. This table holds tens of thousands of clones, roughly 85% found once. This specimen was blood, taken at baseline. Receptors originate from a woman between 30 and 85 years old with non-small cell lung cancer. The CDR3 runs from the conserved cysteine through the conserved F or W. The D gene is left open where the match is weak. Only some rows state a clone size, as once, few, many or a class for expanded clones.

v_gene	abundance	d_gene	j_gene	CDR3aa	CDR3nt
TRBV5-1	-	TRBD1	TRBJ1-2	CASSMGTGGENGYTF	TGCGCCAGCAGCATGGGGACAGGGGGAGAAAATGGCTACACCTTC
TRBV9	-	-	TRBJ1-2	CASSVAGAGGYIF	TGTGCCAGCAGCGTAGCAGGGGCTGGAGGCTACATCTTC
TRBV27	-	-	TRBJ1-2	CASSFRGARANYGYTF	TGTGCCAGCAGTTTTAGGGGGGCGCGTGCTAACTATGGCTACACCTTC
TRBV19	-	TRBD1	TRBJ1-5	CASSIPGTGYQPQHF	TGTGCCAGTAGTATCCCCGGGACAGGGTATCAGCCCCAGCATTTT
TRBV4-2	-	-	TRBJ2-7	CASSQALPYEQYF	TGTGCCAGCAGCCAAGCCCTCCCCTACGAGCAGTACTTC
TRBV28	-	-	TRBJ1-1	CASRFQGMNTEAFF	TGTGCCAGCAGGTTTCAGGGAATGAACACTGAAGCTTTCTTT
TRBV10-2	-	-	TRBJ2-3	CASREGGTDTQYF	TGCGCCAGTCGAGAGGGGGGGACAGATACGCAGTATTTT
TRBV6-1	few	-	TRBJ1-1	CASSEGLVAFF	TGTGCCAGCAGCGAGGGGTTGGTAGCTTTCTTT
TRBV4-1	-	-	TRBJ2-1	CASSQVPRGRNEQFF	TGCGCCAGCAGCCAAGTTCCCAGGGGGAGGAATGAGCAGTTCTTC
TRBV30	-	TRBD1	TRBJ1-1	CAWSGPDREGAEAFF	TGTGCCTGGAGCGGGCCCGACAGGGAAGGGGCTGAAGCTTTCTTT
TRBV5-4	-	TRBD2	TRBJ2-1	CASSPRGLAGNEQFF	TGTGCCAGCAGCCCGAGAGGACTAGCGGGGAATGAGCAGTTCTTC
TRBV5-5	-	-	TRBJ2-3	CASRGGLRTDTQYF	TGTGCCAGCAGGGGAGGCTTGCGCACAGATACGCAGTATTTT
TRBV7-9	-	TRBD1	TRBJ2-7	CASSPTGVNGREQYF	TGTGCCAGCAGTCCGACAGGGGTTAATGGCAGGGAGCAGTACTTC
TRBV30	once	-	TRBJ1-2	CAWSGGNYGYTF	TGTGCCTGGAGTGGGGGAAACTATGGCTACACCTTC
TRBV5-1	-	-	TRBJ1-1	CASSLGITDTEAFF	TGCGCCAGCAGCCTGGGGATTACCGACACTGAAGCTTTCTTT
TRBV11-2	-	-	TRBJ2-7	CASSPQTGSYEQYF	TGTGCCAGCAGCCCGCAAACCGGGTCCTACGAGCAGTACTTC
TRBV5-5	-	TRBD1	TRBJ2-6	CASSFGTGVSSGANVLTF	TGTGCCAGCAGCTTCGGGACAGGCGTCAGCTCTGGGGCCAACGTCCTGACTTTC
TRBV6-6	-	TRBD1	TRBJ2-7	CASSRRTGVHEQYF	TGTGCCAGCAGTCGACGGACAGGGGTCCACGAGCAGTACTTC
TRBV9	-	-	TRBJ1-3	CASSVSSGNTIYF	TGTGCCAGCAGCGTGAGCTCTGGAAACACCATATATTTT
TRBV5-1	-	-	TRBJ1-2	CASSSGTGGYTF	TGCGCCAGCAGCTCGGGGACTGGTGGCTACACCTTC
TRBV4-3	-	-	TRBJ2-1	CASSQDFGQFGQFF	TGCGCCAGCAGCCAAGATTTCGGGCAGTTCGGGCAGTTCTTC
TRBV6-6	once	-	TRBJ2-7	CASSYSWDEQYF	TGTGCCAGCAGTTACTCGTGGGACGAGCAGTACTTC
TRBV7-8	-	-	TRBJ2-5	CASSPSRTQETQYF	TGTGCCAGCAGCCCGAGTCGGACCCAAGAGACCCAGTACTTC
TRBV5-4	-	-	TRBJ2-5	CASSSTGQETQYF	TGTGCCAGCAGCTCCACCGGGCAGGAGACCCAGTACTTC
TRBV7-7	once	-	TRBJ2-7	CASSNRQDLSPYEQYF	TGTGCCAGCAGCAACCGACAGGACCTAAGTCCCTACGAGCAGTACTTC